The 8 T cell receptor beta chains reported below all come from one sample, sequenced in a study of blood T cell repertoires in COVID-19. Produced via immunoSEQ multiplex PCR; TCRdb's table is partial and in-frame only. Counted here are about 260,000 clones, more than 70% occurring once; the ten biggest clones make up around 2.5%. Sequenced sample: peripheral blood. The receptors were sampled from a woman aged 45-65 years with acute or convalescent COVID-19.

J is TRBJ1-4 and V is TRBV24-1, with D possibly matching TRBD1 (5 bases). V was cut by 4 bases and J by 8 bases, with 16 bases left in between. The CDR3 is 15 amino acids. Germline values: CDR1 KGHDR, CDR2 SFDVKD. CDR3 protein: CATSDTKGAGEKLFF. The CDR3 nucleotides read TGTGCCACCAGTGACACCAAAGGGGCAGGGGAAAAACTGTTTTTT.

About this clone: This same CDR3 is encoded by further DNA sequences in the sample. V is TRBV18 and J is TRBJ1-3; a weak D match, TRBD1 (5 bases). Germline CDR1 reads KGHSH; CDR2 reads LQKENI. V lost 0 bases to trimming and J lost 0 bases, with 9 bases between them. The CDR3 is 16 residues long. The CDR3 reads CASSPPGQASGNTIYF. In DNA form, the CDR3 reads TGTGCCAGCTCACCACCCGGACAAGCCTCTGGAAACACCATATATTTT.

The rearrangement joins TRBV7-8 to TRBJ2-7, with a tentative D call TRBD2 (6 bases). Deletions cut 0 bases from V and 7 bases from J, with 19 bases between. CDR1 and CDR2 from the germline V gene are SGHVS and FQNEAQ. The length of the CDR3 is 16 residues. As DNA, the CDR3 is TGTGCCAGCAGCTTAGCGAGGGTGGGACGAAGCGGGGAGCAGTACTTC. As protein: CASSLARVGRSGEQYF.

The chain carries TRBV30 and TRBJ1-2; D is unclear. The length of the CDR3 is 14 residues. Germline CDR1 and CDR2: GTSNPN and SVGIG (reference sequence). The V end was cut by 0 bases, the J end by 5 bases, with 13 bases between. CDR3 coding DNA: TGTGCCTGGAGTGTACACGAGGGCGCATATGGCTACACCTTC. It yields the protein CAWSVHEGAYGYTF.

Of note for this clone: Other DNA sequences in this specimen translate into the identical CDR3. This chain links TRBV20-1 with TRBJ2-7; unclear D gene. Per the germline V gene, CDR1 is DFQATT and CDR2 is SNEGSKA (reference sequence). The CDR3 loop spans 11 amino acids. V gave up 6 bases and J gave up 3 bases, with 9 bases separating them. This CDR3 is CSAGPSYEQYF. CDR3 coding DNA: TGCAGTGCCGGTCCTAGCTACGAGCAGTACTTC.

The chain employs TRBV18 and TRBJ2-5, with 8 bases that match TRBD1. There are 16 residues in the CDR3. V was clipped by 3 bases and J by 2 bases; unmatched bases: 8. Germline V CDR1 and CDR2: KGHSH, LQKENI. CDR3 amino acids: CASSPRGQAIQETQYF. The CDR3 DNA reads as TGTGCCAGCTCACCCAGGGGACAGGCAATACAAGAGACCCAGTACTTC.

The genes are TRBV5-4 and TRBJ1-4; 9 nucleotides match TRBD1. Trimming removed 4 bases from V and 3 bases from J; junction bases left unmatched: 7. From germline, CDR1 is SGHNT and CDR2 YYREEE (reference sequence). This CDR3 is built from 16 residues. The CDR3 DNA reads as TGTGCCAGCAGCCGGACAGGGGCCGGGGCTAATGAAAAACTGTTTTTT. This gives the protein CASSRTGAGANEKLFF.

The CDR3: CASSLTLSGIDSPLHF. Written as DNA, the CDR3 is TGTGCCAGCAGTTTGACCCTCTCAGGGATTGACTCACCCCTCCACTTT. The chain couples TRBV28 to TRBJ1-6; D may be TRBD1 (5 bases). Deletions cut 3 bases from V and 10 bases from J, with 19 bases between. This CDR3 region has 16 residues. Germline V gene data show CDR1 as MDHEN and CDR2 as SYDVKM.